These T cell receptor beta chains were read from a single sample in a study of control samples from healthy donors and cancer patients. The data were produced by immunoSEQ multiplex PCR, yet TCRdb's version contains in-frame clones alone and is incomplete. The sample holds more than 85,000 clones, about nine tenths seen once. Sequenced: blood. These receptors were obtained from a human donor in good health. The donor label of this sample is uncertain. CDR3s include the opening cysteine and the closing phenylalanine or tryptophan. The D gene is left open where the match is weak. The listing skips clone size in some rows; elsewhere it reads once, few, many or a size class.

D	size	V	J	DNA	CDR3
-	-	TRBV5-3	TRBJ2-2	TGTGCCAGAAGCTCCTCCGGGGAGCTGTTTTTT	CARSSSGELFF
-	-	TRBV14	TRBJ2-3	TGTGCCAGCAGCCAAGAGGTCAGGTCACTTAGAGCCACAGATACGCAGTATTTT	CASSQEVRSLRATDTQYF
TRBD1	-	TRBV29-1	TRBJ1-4	TGCAGCGCCACTCAGGACCACTCCGGGACAGGGCGTGAAAAACTGTTTTTT	CSATQDHSGTGREKLFF
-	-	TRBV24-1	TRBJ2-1	TGTGCCACCAGCGAGGGGCCCTACAATGAGCAGTTCTTC	CATSEGPYNEQFF
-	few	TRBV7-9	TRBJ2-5	TGTGCCAGCAGCTTAGTTCGTTACCTCCAAGAGACCCAGTACTTC	CASSLVRYLQETQYF
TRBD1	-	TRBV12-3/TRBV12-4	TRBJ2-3	TGTGCCAGCCAACAGGGGTCAGATACGCAGTATTTT	CASQQGSDTQYF
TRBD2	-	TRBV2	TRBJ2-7	TGTGCCAGCAGTGAAAGACTAGCTACCCTCTCCTACGAGCAGTACTTC	CASSERLATLSYEQYF
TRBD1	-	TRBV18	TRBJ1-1	TGTGCCAGCTCACCACGGACAGGGCGGGTTGAAGCTTTCTTT	CASSPRTGRVEAFF
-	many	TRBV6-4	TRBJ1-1	TGTGCCAGCAGTGCCCAGGGCGAGAACACTGAAGCTTTCTTT	CASSAQGENTEAFF
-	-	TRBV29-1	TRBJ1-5	TGCAGCGTTGATCGGCAGGACAATCAGCCCCAGCATTTT	CSVDRQDNQPQHF
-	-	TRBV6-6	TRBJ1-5	TGTGCCAGCTGTGCGGGCAATCAGCCCCAGCATTTT	CASCAGNQPQHF
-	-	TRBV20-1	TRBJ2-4	TGCAGTGCTACCCTAGGTCTCATTCAGTACTTC	CSATLGLIQYF
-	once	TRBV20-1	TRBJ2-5	TGCAGTGCCCCGAGGTCGGAGACCCAGTACTTC	CSAPRSETQYF
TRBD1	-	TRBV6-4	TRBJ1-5	TGTGCCAGCAGCCCAATGACAGGGCCTAATCAGCCCCAGCATTTT	CASSPMTGPNQPQHF
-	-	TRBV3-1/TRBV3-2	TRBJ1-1	TGTGCCAGCAGCCAAGAAAACAGATACACTGAAGCTTTCTTT	CASSQENRYTEAFF
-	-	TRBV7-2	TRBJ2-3	TGTGCCAGCAGCCCGAGCACAGATACGCAGTATTTT	CASSPSTDTQYF
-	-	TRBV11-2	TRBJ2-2	TGTGCCAGCAGCTTGGGGTTGGGCGGTGACACCGGGGAGCTGTTTTTT	CASSLGLGGDTGELFF
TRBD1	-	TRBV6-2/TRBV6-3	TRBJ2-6	TGTGCCAGCAGCCGGACTACCAAGGGACAGGACAAACCTCTGGGCGCCAACGTCCTGACTTTC	CASSRTTKGQDKPLGANVLTF
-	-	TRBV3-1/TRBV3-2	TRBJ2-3	TGTGCCAGCAGCCGAGGAAACTACCTCACAGATACGCAGTATTTT	CASSRGNYLTDTQYF
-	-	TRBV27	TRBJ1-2	TGTGCCAGCAGTACAACAGGGTTGGGCTATGGCTACACCTTC	CASSTTGLGYGYTF
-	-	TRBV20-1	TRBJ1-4	TGCAGTGCCGAAAGACAGGCAAAACTGTTTTTT	CSAERQAKLFF
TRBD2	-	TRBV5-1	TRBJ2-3	TGCGCCAGCAGCTTGGCCGTAGCGGGGGCCCACACAGATACGCAGTATTTT	CASSLAVAGAHTDTQYF
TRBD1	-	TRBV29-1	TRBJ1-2	TGCAGCGCCGGACAGGGATCGCAGGACTATGGCTACACCTTC	CSAGQGSQDYGYTF
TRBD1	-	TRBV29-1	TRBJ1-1	TGCAGCGTTGCCGGGACAGAGAACACTGAAGCTTTCTTT	CSVAGTENTEAFF
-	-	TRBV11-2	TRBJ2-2	TGTGCCAGCAGCGCGGCTTCTCTCCCCGGGGAGCTGTTTTTT	CASSAASLPGELFF
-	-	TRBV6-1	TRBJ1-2	TGTGCCAGCAGTGACAGGGGCGATAATGGCTACACCTTC	CASSDRGDNGYTF
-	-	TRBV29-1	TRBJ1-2	TGCAGCGTTGAGCATGTGCTAGGGGAGAGTGGCTACACCTTC	CSVEHVLGESGYTF
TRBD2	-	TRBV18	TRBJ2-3	TGTGCCAGCTCACCGGGGGGGGAGGATACGCAGTATTTT	CASSPGGEDTQYF
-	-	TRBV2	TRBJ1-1	TGTGCCAGCAGTGAGCGTGGCTTCACTGAAGCTTTCTTT	CASSERGFTEAFF
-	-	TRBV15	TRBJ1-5	TGTGCCACCAGCAGGGACCTGCAAATGGCCCAGCATTTT	CATSRDLQMAQHF
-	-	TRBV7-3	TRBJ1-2	TGTGCCAGCAGCTTAACGGAGAGTGGTGGCTACACCTTC	CASSLTESGGYTF
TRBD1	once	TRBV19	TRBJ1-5	TGTGCCAGTAGTATAATAACAGGGGGCAATCAGCCCCAGCATTTT	CASSIITGGNQPQHF
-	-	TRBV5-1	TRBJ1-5	TGCGCCAGCAGCTTGGCCGGCTTTCAGCCCCAGCATTTT	CASSLAGFQPQHF
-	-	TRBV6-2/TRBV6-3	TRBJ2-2	TGTGCCAGCATCCCGACTGGGGGGACCGTCGGGGAGCTGTTTTTT	CASIPTGGTVGELFF
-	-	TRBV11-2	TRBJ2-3	TGTGCCAGCAGCCGAACGACCCACCAATCAGATACGCAGTATTTT	CASSRTTHQSDTQYF
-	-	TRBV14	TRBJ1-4	TGTGCCAGCAGCCGAGACACCTGGACCCAAGGAGATGAAAAACTGTTTTTT	CASSRDTWTQGDEKLFF
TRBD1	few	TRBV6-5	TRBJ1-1	TGTGCCAGCAGATATGACAGGGTCACTGAAGCTTTCTTT	CASRYDRVTEAFF
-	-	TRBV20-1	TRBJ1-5	TGCAGTGCTAGTGGGCGACAGTGGAATCAGCCCCAGCATTTT	CSASGRQWNQPQHF
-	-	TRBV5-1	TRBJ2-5	TGCGCCAGCAGCTCGCAGTGGGGCGAGACCCAGTACTTC	CASSSQWGETQYF
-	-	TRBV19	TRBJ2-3	TGTGCCAGTAGTCCGCGGGCCTCGGTGGGAGATACGCAGTATTTT	CASSPRASVGDTQYF
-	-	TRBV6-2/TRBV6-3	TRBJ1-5	TGTGCCAGCAGTAACGGGGGCCAGCCCCAGCATTTT	CASSNGGQPQHF
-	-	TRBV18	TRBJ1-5	TGTGCCAGCTCACTGGGGGTCAATCAGCCCCAGCATTTT	CASSLGVNQPQHF
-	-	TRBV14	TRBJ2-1	TGTGCCAGCAGCTTCAACACCTACAATGAGCAGTTCTTC	CASSFNTYNEQFF
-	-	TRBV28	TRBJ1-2	TGTGCCAGCAGTCCACGGACCCTTACCTATGGCTACACCTTC	CASSPRTLTYGYTF
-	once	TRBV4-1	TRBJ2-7	TGCGCCAGCAGCCAAGATGAGGGCTTCTACGAGCAGTACTTC	CASSQDEGFYEQYF
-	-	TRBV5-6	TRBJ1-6	TGTGCCAGCAGTCCCACAGGACCTAATTCACCCCTCCACTTT	CASSPTGPNSPLHF
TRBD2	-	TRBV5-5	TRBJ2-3	TGTGCCAGCAGCGACCAACCGGGGGGAATAGATACGCAGTATTTT	CASSDQPGGIDTQYF